A selection of T cell receptor beta chains follows, all from one sample in a study of control samples from healthy donors and cancer patients. Profiling relied on immunoSEQ multiplex PCR, and the TCRdb table lists in-frame clones only, not all of them. The sample contains more than 100,000 clones, more than 85% of which appear only once. The sequencing input was blood. The source of these receptors is a young woman in good health. Both conserved end residues are part of each CDR3. Fields, in order: V gene, D gene, J gene, clone size, CDR3 DNA, CDR3 protein. D genes are given only for firm matches. Size tells how often a clone was seen (once, few, many) or the class of an expanded clone, and some rows leave it out.

V gene: TRBV6-5
D gene: -
J gene: TRBJ2-5
clone size: -
CDR3 DNA: TGTGCCAGCAGTTACCCGGGTTTAGAGACCCAGTACTTC
CDR3 protein: CASSYPGLETQYF

V gene: TRBV2
D gene: -
J gene: TRBJ2-3
clone size: -
CDR3 DNA: TGTGCCAGCAGGTTGGGGGTGGGTACGCAGTATTTT
CDR3 protein: CASRLGVGTQYF

V gene: TRBV11-2
D gene: -
J gene: TRBJ2-7
clone size: -
CDR3 DNA: TGTGCCAGCAGCTTAGGGGGGTCAGGGTTCTACGAGCAGTACTTC
CDR3 protein: CASSLGGSGFYEQYF

V gene: TRBV7-2
D gene: -
J gene: TRBJ1-1
clone size: -
CDR3 DNA: TGTGCCAGCAGCTTAGCGTTAGGCAGGGGCTTGAACACTGAAGCTTTCTTT
CDR3 protein: CASSLALGRGLNTEAFF

V gene: TRBV11-1
D gene: TRBD2
J gene: TRBJ2-5
clone size: -
CDR3 DNA: TGTGCCAGCAGCTTAGCGGGAGGGGTTCAGGAGACCCAGTACTTC
CDR3 protein: CASSLAGGVQETQYF

V gene: TRBV7-8
D gene: -
J gene: TRBJ1-4
clone size: -
CDR3 DNA: TGTGCCAGCAGCTTAGCGTTAGGTGGGAGTAATGAAAAACTGTTTTTT
CDR3 protein: CASSLALGGSNEKLFF

V gene: TRBV20-1
D gene: -
J gene: TRBJ2-7
clone size: -
CDR3 DNA: TGCAGTGCTAGTAGGGGGAGGACAATGAACGAGCAGTACTTC
CDR3 protein: CSASRGRTMNEQYF

V gene: TRBV11-2
D gene: TRBD1
J gene: TRBJ1-1
clone size: -
CDR3 DNA: TGTGCCAGCAGCTCCCAGGACAGGCCGAACACTGAAGCTTTCTTT
CDR3 protein: CASSSQDRPNTEAFF

V gene: TRBV12-3/TRBV12-4
D gene: -
J gene: TRBJ2-7
clone size: few
CDR3 DNA: TGTGCCAGCAGCTATCGACCGTACGAGCAGTACTTC
CDR3 protein: CASSYRPYEQYF

V gene: TRBV29-1
D gene: -
J gene: TRBJ1-1
clone size: -
CDR3 DNA: TGCAGCGTTCAAAGAGACACAGGGAACACTGAAGCTTTCTTT
CDR3 protein: CSVQRDTGNTEAFF

V gene: TRBV10-2
D gene: -
J gene: TRBJ2-7
clone size: -
CDR3 DNA: TGCGCCAGCAAACAGGGAAGCTACGAGCAGTACTTC
CDR3 protein: CASKQGSYEQYF

V gene: TRBV6-5
D gene: -
J gene: TRBJ1-1
clone size: -
CDR3 DNA: TGTGCCAGCGTCCAAGGGGGGAACACTGAAGCTTTCTTT
CDR3 protein: CASVQGGNTEAFF

V gene: TRBV2
D gene: -
J gene: TRBJ2-3
clone size: -
CDR3 DNA: TGTGCCAGCAGGGACTCCACGGGCGCAGATACGCAGTATTTT
CDR3 protein: CASRDSTGADTQYF

V gene: TRBV29-1
D gene: TRBD1
J gene: TRBJ1-1
clone size: -
CDR3 DNA: TGCAGCGTTGCCCGACAGGGGGCGCGTGATGCTGAAGCTTTCTTT
CDR3 protein: CSVARQGARDAEAFF

V gene: TRBV18
D gene: TRBD1
J gene: TRBJ1-2
clone size: -
CDR3 DNA: TGTGCCAGCTCACCCAACCTAGGACAGGGGGACTATGGCTACACCTTC
CDR3 protein: CASSPNLGQGDYGYTF

V gene: TRBV29-1
D gene: -
J gene: TRBJ2-3
clone size: -
CDR3 DNA: TGCAGCGTTACCCATCGTGGCAGGGTCACAGATACGCAGTATTTT
CDR3 protein: CSVTHRGRVTDTQYF

V gene: TRBV9
D gene: -
J gene: TRBJ2-3
clone size: -
CDR3 DNA: TGTGCCAGCAGCGTAGACGGGGGCCAGACAGATACGCAGTATTTT
CDR3 protein: CASSVDGGQTDTQYF

V gene: TRBV6-2/TRBV6-3
D gene: -
J gene: TRBJ2-1
clone size: -
CDR3 DNA: TGTGCCAGCAGTTACGGGTCTGTAAGCTCCTACAATGAGCAGTTCTTC
CDR3 protein: CASSYGSVSSYNEQFF

V gene: TRBV2
D gene: -
J gene: TRBJ2-7
clone size: -
CDR3 DNA: TGTGCCAGCAGTGAACAGGGAATTGTCTACGAGCAGTACTTC
CDR3 protein: CASSEQGIVYEQYF

V gene: TRBV12-3/TRBV12-4
D gene: -
J gene: TRBJ1-1
clone size: -
CDR3 DNA: TGTGCCAGCAGTTTTGGAGCAGTTGAAGCTTTCTTT
CDR3 protein: CASSFGAVEAFF

V gene: TRBV25-1
D gene: -
J gene: TRBJ1-1
clone size: -
CDR3 DNA: TGTGCCAGCAGTGACCCAGGGACCGGGAGTAGAGCAGCTTTCTTT
CDR3 protein: CASSDPGTGSRAAFF

V gene: TRBV4-3
D gene: -
J gene: TRBJ2-7
clone size: -
CDR3 DNA: TGCGCCAGCAGCCAAGAATTGGAACGCTACGAGCAGTACTTC
CDR3 protein: CASSQELERYEQYF

V gene: TRBV28
D gene: -
J gene: TRBJ1-5
clone size: -
CDR3 DNA: TGTGCCAGCAGAACCCCGGGAGTTCCAAGCAATCAGCCCCAGCATTTT
CDR3 protein: CASRTPGVPSNQPQHF

V gene: TRBV28
D gene: -
J gene: TRBJ2-7
clone size: -
CDR3 DNA: TGTGCCAGCAGACAGTACTCCTACGAGCAGTACTTC
CDR3 protein: CASRQYSYEQYF

V gene: TRBV7-2
D gene: TRBD1
J gene: TRBJ1-1
clone size: -
CDR3 DNA: TGTGCCAGCAGCTTCGACAGGGGTGGAACTGAAGCTTTCTTT
CDR3 protein: CASSFDRGGTEAFF

V gene: TRBV3-1/TRBV3-2
D gene: -
J gene: TRBJ2-5
clone size: -
CDR3 DNA: TGTGCCAGCAGCCAAGAGCCGCGAGAGACCCAGTACTTC
CDR3 protein: CASSQEPRETQYF

V gene: TRBV7-9
D gene: TRBD1
J gene: TRBJ1-1
clone size: -
CDR3 DNA: TGTGCCAGCATCCACTTCACCGGGACAGGCACTGAAGCTTTCTTT
CDR3 protein: CASIHFTGTGTEAFF

V gene: TRBV19
D gene: TRBD1
J gene: TRBJ1-1
clone size: -
CDR3 DNA: TGTGCCAGTAGTACACGGGACAGGGGGGGCACTGAAGCTTTCTTT
CDR3 protein: CASSTRDRGGTEAFF

V gene: TRBV29-1
D gene: TRBD1
J gene: TRBJ1-1
clone size: once
CDR3 DNA: TGCAGCGTTGGGAGGACAGGGCAAATGAACACTGAAGCTTTCTTT
CDR3 protein: CSVGRTGQMNTEAFF

V gene: TRBV27
D gene: TRBD2
J gene: TRBJ2-7
clone size: -
CDR3 DNA: TGTGCCCCCCCCCGGCTAGCGGATTACGAGCAGTACTTC
CDR3 protein: CAPPRLADYEQYF

V gene: TRBV19
D gene: -
J gene: TRBJ1-5
clone size: -
CDR3 DNA: TGTGCCAGTAGTATATGGGGAAGGGGCCAGCCCCAGCATTTT
CDR3 protein: CASSIWGRGQPQHF

V gene: TRBV5-6
D gene: -
J gene: TRBJ2-3
clone size: -
CDR3 DNA: TGTGCCAGCAGCTTTGGGATCCCGGGACCGCGCACAGATACGCAGTATTTT
CDR3 protein: CASSFGIPGPRTDTQYF

V gene: TRBV6-5
D gene: -
J gene: TRBJ1-2
clone size: -
CDR3 DNA: TGTGCCAGCACCCGGGGCAGGGATGGCTACACCTTC
CDR3 protein: CASTRGRDGYTF

V gene: TRBV2
D gene: -
J gene: TRBJ2-1
clone size: -
CDR3 DNA: TGTGCCAGCAGCCTTACTCCGAATTTGGAGCAGTTCTTC
CDR3 protein: CASSLTPNLEQFF

V gene: TRBV3-1/TRBV3-2
D gene: -
J gene: TRBJ2-2
clone size: -
CDR3 DNA: TGTGCCAGCAGCCCCAGACTAAACACCGGGGAGCTGTTTTTT
CDR3 protein: CASSPRLNTGELFF

V gene: TRBV9
D gene: TRBD1
J gene: TRBJ1-6
clone size: -
CDR3 DNA: TGTGCCAGCAGCGACGGACAGGGAGGTTATAATTCACCCCTCCACTTT
CDR3 protein: CASSDGQGGYNSPLHF

V gene: TRBV7-2
D gene: -
J gene: TRBJ1-2
clone size: -
CDR3 DNA: TGTGCCAGCAGCTTAACAGTGGGTAACTATGGCTACACCTTC
CDR3 protein: CASSLTVGNYGYTF

V gene: TRBV2
D gene: TRBD2
J gene: TRBJ2-3
clone size: -
CDR3 DNA: TGTGCCAGCAGTACCAGCGGGGGCGGGCGGACGCAGTATTTT
CDR3 protein: CASSTSGGGRTQYF